Sequencing of this T cell receptor (beta chain) was carried out in a study of blood T cell repertoires in COVID-19. This clone has only one observation. CDR1 is DFQATT, CDR2 SNEGSKA, per germline (reference sequence). This CDR3 is built from 15 residues. V was clipped by 3 bases and J by 2 bases, with 16 bases between them. The protocol was immunoSEQ multiplex PCR, while the TCRdb copy is restricted to in-frame clones and leaves out a portion. The table includes approximately 470,000 clones, 70% to 90% detected once. What was sequenced was peripheral blood. This sequence joins TRBV20-1 and TRBJ1-1, with no clear D. This receptor was obtained from a human donor in a cohort sampled during active COVID-19. CDR3 sequence (DNA): TGCAGTGCTAGTTCCCTGCGAGGTGGTAACACTGAAGCTTTCTTT. Its translation is CSASSLRGGNTEAFF.